This TCR beta chain was observed in a study of control samples from healthy donors and cancer patients. The CDR3 is 14 residues long. Trimming at V came to 4 bases and at J to 0 bases, leaving 2 bases not matched to a gene. Germline V lookup: CDR1 MNHEY, CDR2 SMNVEV (reference sequence). The method was immunoSEQ multiplex PCR; TCRdb's version includes in-frame clones alone and lacks a portion of them. The repertoire includes around 130,000 clones, over 75% of them detected once, and 2% to 2.5% sits in the top ten. Sequencing input: blood. The source of this sequence is a man younger than 35 in good health. The chain combines TRBV27 with TRBJ2-7; TRBD1 matches 8 bases. The CDR3 loop is CASSWTGSSYEQYF. The CDR3 DNA reads TGTGCCAGCAGTTGGACAGGGAGCTCCTACGAGCAGTACTTC.